The entry below gives a single TCR beta chain sequence along with its context. This specimen includes other DNA sequences encoding the same CDR3. V was cut by 1 base and J by 2 bases, with 6 bases left in between. Germline CDR1 is MDHEN and CDR2 is SYDVKM. The CDR3 is 13 amino acids. The record originates from a study of shared clonotypes between healthy human individuals. Cells designated naive CD8 were CD45RO-negative and were positively selected for CCR7, with terminally differentiated effector memory CD45RA+ cells excluded. This table comes from immunoSEQ multiplex PCR, and its TCRdb copy is limited to in-frame clones, with some not included. The sample yields about 2 million clones, approximately 94% seen once.

Sequencing input: naive CD8+ T cells sorted from blood. The chain carries TRBV28 and TRBJ2-7; D may be TRBD2 (6 bases). The clonotype comes from a man between 18 and 29 years old in good health. The CDR3, as DNA: TGTGCCAGCAGTTTATCGGGAGCCTACGAGCAGTACTTC. It yields the protein CASSLSGAYEQYF. The entire variable domain, with the rest obtained from reference TRBV28 and TRBJ2-7, is as follows: DVKVTQSSRYLVKRTGEKVFLECVQDMDHENMFWYRQDPGLGLRLIYFSYDVKMKEKGDIPEGYSVSREKKERFSLILESASTNQTSMYLCASSLSGAYEQYFGPGTRLTVT.